The sample holds a few counts of the clone carrying this T cell receptor (beta chain). Its cognate antigen is unknown. Trimming removed 1 base from V and 8 bases from J; junction bases left unmatched: 1. The length of the CDR3 is 15 residues. Germline loops: CDR1 SEHNR, CDR2 FQNEAQ (reference sequence). The data are from a study of cytomegalovirus exposure and HLA in healthy donors. The PCR was carried out with 60 Vbeta primers and 13 Jbeta primers. Libraries were prepared by immunoSEQ multiplex PCR; TCRdb keeps only in-frame clonotypes and omits some of them. The sample has under 150,000 clones, 9.4% seen once. Overall study results and limits: Further analysis, carried out later, found HLA-associated TCR beta chains more clonally expanded than equally common other chains. A missense variant in DCLRE1C was later tied to TCR beta V- and J-gene trimming.

The chain uses TRBV7-9 and TRBJ1-6; 11 bases match TRBD1. The sequencing sample was made of PBMCs. The sequence was collected from a male donor in good health and CMV-seronegative. The CDR3 sequence: CASSLGTGGDSPLHF. The CDR3 region has the DNA TGTGCCAGCAGCTTAGGGACAGGGGGCGATTCACCCCTCCACTTT.